The clone carrying this T cell receptor beta chain was seen more than once but under ten times. The data are from a study of control samples from healthy donors and cancer patients. Only in-frame clones appear in the TCRdb table, and some are missing; sequencing was by immunoSEQ multiplex PCR. Of around 120,000 clones in the sample, roughly 91% were seen once. The sequencing sample was made of PBMCs. The source is a man aged 50-60 years with head and neck cancer.

CDR3 DNA sequence: TGTGCCAGTAGGATAAAGGGGGTTTTCCCTAACTACGAGCAGTACTTC. Amino acid sequence: CASRIKGVFPNYEQYF. The rearrangement joins TRBV19 to TRBJ2-7; D possibly corresponds to TRBD1 (6 bases). This CDR3 has 16 amino acids. CDR1 and CDR2 from the germline V gene are LNHDA and SQIVND (reference sequence). Trimming stripped 6 bases from V and 3 bases from J, with 21 bases between.